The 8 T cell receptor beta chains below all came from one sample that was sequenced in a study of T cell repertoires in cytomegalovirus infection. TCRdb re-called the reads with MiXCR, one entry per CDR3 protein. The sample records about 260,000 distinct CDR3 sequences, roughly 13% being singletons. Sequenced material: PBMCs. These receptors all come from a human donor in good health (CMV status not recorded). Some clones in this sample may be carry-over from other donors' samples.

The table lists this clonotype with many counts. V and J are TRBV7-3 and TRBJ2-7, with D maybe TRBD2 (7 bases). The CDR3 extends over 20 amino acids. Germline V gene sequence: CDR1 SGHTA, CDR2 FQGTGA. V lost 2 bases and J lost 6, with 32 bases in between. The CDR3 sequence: CASSLGLRGALRIVTPEQYF. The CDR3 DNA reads TGTGCCAGCAGCTTAGGACTACGGGGGGCCCTACGTATAGTAACCCCCGAGCAGTACTTC.

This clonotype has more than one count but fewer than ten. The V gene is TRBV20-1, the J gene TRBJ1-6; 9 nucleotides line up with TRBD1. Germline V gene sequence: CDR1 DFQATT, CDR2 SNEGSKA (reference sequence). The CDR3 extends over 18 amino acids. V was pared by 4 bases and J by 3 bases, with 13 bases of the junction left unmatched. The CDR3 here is CSATNFPGQGDYNSPLHF. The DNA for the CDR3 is TGCAGTGCTACTAACTTCCCGGGACAGGGAGACTATAATTCACCCCTCCACTTT.

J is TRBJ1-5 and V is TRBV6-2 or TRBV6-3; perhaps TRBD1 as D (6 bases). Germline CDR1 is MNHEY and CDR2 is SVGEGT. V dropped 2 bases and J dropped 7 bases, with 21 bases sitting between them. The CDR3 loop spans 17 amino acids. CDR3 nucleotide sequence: TGTGCCAGCAGTTACGGGTCGTCCAGGGGCCTCAGGCAGCCCCAGCATTTT. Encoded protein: CASSYGSSRGLRQPQHF.

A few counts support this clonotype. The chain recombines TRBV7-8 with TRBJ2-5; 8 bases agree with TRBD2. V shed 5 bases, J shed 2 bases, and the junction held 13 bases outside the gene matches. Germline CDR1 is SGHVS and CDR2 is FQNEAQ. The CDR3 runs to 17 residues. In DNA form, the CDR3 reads TGTGCCAGCAGCCCAAGGAGAGTAGCGGGAAGACAAGAGACCCAGTACTTC. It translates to CASSPRRVAGRQETQYF.

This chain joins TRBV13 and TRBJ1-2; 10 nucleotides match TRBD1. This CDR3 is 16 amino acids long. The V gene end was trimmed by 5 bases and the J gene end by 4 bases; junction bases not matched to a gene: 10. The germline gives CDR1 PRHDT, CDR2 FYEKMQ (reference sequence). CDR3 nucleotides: TGTGCCAGCAGCCGTCCCGGGACAGGGGATAGCTATGGCTACACCTTC. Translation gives CASSRPGTGDSYGYTF.

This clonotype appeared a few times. The CDR3 here is CATSRDSGTRRGYTF. In DNA form, the CDR3 reads TGTGCCACCAGCAGAGACTCCGGGACCCGGAGGGGCTACACCTTC. This chain uses TRBV15 with TRBJ1-2; tentatively, D is TRBD1 (5 bases). The germline gives CDR1 LNHNV, CDR2 YYDKDF (reference sequence). This CDR3 is 15 amino acids long. V lost 0 bases and J lost 8, with 16 bases in between.

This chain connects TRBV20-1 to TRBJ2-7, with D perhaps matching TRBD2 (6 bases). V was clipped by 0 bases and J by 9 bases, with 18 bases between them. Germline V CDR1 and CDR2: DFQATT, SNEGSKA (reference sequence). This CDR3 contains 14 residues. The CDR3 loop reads CSARDAGNIIGQYF. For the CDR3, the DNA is TGCAGTGCTAGAGACGCGGGAAACATTATTGGGCAGTACTTC.

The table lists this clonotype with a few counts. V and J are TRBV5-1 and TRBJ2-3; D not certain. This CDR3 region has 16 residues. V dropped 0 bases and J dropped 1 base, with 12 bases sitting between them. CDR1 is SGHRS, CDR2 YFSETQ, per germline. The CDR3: CASSLVSAGRTDTQYF. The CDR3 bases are TGCGCCAGCAGCTTGGTCTCCGCAGGTCGCACAGATACGCAGTATTTT.